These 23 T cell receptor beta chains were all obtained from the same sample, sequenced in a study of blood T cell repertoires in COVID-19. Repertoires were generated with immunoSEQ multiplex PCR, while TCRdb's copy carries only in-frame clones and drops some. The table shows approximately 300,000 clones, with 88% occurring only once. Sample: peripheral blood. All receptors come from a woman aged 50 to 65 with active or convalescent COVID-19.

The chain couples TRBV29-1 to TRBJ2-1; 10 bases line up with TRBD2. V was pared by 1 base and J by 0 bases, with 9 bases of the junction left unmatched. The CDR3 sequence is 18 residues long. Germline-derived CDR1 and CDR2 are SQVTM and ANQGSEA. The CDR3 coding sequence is TGCAGCGTTGAAGGAAGGACTAGCGGCACTAGCTCCTACAATGAGCAGTTCTTC. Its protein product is CSVEGRTSGTSSYNEQFF.

The CDR3 coding sequence is TGTGCCAGCAGTTTTGGCCGTGGGTCTAGCGGGAGGGCCATCACAGATACGCAGTATTTT. It specifies CASSFGRGSSGRAITDTQYF. The chain links TRBV27 to TRBJ2-3; 12 bases are a match to TRBD2. CDR1 is MNHEY and CDR2 is SMNVEV in the germline V gene (reference sequence). Trimming took 3 bases from V and 2 from J; bases not matched to a gene: 15. This CDR3 has 20 amino acids.

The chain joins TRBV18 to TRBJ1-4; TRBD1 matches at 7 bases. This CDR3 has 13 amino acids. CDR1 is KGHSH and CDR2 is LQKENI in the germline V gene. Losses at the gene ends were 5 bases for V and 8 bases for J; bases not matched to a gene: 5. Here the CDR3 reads CASSTRTGEKLFF. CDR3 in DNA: TGTGCCAGCTCAACGAGGACAGGCGAAAAACTGTTTTTT.

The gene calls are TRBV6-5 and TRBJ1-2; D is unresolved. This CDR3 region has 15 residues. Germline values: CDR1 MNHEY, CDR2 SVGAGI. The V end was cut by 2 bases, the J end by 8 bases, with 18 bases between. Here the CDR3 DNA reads TGTGCCAGCAGTTACATCCCATTTAGGGAGGGAGGCTACACCTTC. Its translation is CASSYIPFREGGYTF.

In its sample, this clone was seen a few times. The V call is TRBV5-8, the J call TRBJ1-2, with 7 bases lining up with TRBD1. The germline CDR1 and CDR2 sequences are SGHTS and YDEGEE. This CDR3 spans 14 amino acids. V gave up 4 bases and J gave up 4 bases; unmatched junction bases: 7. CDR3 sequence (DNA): TGTGCCAGCAGCCTAACAGGGGAGGTCTATGGCTACACCTTC. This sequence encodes CASSLTGEVYGYTF.

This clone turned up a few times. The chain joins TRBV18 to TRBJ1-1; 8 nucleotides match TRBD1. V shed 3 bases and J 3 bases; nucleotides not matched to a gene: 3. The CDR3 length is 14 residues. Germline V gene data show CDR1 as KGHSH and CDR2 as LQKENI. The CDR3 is CASSPGQGYTEAFF. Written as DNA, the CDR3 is TGTGCCAGCTCACCTGGACAGGGTTACACTGAAGCTTTCTTT.

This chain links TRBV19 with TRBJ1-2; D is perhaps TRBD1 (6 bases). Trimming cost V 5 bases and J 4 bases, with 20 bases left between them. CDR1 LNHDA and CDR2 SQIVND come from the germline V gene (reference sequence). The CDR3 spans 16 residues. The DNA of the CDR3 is TGTGCCAGTAGTCGAATGTGGGGGGGCGAAACCTATGGCTACACCTTC. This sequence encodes CASSRMWGGETYGYTF.

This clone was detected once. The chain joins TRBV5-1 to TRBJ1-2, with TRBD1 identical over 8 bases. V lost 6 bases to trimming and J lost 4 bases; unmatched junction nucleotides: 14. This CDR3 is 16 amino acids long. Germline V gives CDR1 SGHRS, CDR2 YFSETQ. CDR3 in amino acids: CASTEDPTGVGYGYTF. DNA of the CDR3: TGCGCCAGCACGGAAGACCCGACAGGGGTTGGCTATGGCTACACCTTC.

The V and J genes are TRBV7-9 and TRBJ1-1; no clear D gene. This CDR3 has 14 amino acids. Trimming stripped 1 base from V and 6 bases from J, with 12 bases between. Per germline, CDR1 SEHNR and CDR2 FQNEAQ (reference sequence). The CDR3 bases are TGTGCCAGCAGCTTAGTTACATCGGCGGCTGAAGCTTTCTTT. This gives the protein CASSLVTSAAEAFF.

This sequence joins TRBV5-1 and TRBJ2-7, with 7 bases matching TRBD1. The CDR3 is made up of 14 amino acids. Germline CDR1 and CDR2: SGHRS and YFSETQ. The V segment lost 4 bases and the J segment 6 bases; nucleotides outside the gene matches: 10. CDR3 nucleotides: TGCGCCAGCAGCACCAACCCGGACAGGTTCGAGCAGTACTTC. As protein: CASSTNPDRFEQYF.

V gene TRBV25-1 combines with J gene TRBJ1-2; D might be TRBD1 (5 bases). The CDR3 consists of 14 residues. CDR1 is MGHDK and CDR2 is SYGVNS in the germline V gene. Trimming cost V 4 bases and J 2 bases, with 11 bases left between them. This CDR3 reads CASSVTGINYGYTF. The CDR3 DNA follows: TGTGCCAGCAGTGTAACAGGCATCAACTATGGCTACACCTTC.

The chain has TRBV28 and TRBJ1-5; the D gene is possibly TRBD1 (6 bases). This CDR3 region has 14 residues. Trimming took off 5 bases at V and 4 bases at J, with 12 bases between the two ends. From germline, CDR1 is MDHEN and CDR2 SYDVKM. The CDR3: CASSRTVANQPQHF. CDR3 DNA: TGTGCCAGCAGTCGGACAGTTGCGAATCAGCCCCAGCATTTT. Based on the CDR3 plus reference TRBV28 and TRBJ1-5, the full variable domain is DVKVTQSSRYLVKRTGEKVFLECVQDMDHENMFWYRQDPGLGLRLIYFSYDVKMKEKGDIPEGYSVSREKKERFSLILESASTNQTSMYLCASSRTVANQPQHFGDGTRLSIL.

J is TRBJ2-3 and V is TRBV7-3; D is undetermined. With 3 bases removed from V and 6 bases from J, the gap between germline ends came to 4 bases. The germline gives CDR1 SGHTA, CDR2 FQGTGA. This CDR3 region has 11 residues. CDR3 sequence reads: CASSFGDTQYF. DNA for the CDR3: TGTGCCAGCAGCTTTGGCGATACGCAGTATTTT.

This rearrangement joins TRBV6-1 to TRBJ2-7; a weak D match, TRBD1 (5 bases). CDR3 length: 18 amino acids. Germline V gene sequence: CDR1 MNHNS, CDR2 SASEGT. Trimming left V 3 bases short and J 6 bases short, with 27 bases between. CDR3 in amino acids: CASSDWALNGALGSEQYF. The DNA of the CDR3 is TGTGCCAGCAGTGATTGGGCCCTGAATGGGGCCCTTGGGTCCGAGCAGTACTTC.

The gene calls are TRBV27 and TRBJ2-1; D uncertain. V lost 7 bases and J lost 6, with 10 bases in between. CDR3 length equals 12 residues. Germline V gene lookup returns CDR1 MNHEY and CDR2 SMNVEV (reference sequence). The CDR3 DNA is TGTGCCAGCACGGGTGGAATCAATGAGCAGTTCTTC. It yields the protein CASTGGINEQFF.

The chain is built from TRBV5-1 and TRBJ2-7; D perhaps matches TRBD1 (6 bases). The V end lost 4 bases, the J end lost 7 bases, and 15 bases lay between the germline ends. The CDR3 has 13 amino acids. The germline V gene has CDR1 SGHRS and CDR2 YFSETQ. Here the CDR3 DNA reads TGCGCCAGCAGCGTGCGGACAGATCAGGAGCAGTACTTC. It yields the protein CASSVRTDQEQYF.

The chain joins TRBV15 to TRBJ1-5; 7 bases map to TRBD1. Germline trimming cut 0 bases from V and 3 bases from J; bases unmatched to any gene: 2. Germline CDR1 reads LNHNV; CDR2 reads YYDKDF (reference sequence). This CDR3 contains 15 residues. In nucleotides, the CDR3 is TGTGCCACCAGCAGAGAGACAGGGTACAATCAGCCCCAGCATTTT. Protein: CATSRETGYNQPQHF.

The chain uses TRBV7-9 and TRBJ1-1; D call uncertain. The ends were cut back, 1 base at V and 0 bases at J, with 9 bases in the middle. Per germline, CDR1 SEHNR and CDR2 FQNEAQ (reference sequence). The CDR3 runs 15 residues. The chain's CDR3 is CASSLDRGMNTEAFF. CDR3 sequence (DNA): TGTGCCAGCAGCTTAGATCGGGGTATGAACACTGAAGCTTTCTTT.

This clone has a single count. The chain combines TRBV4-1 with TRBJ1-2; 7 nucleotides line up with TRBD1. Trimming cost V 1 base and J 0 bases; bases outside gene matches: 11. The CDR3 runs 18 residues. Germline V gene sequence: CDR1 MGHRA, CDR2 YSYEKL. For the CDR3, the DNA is TGCGCCAGCAGCCAAGTCCCCGGACAGGAAAACGCTAACTATGGCTACACCTTC. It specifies CASSQVPGQENANYGYTF.

The CDR3 here is CSARTRSYEQYF. DNA of the CDR3: TGCAGCGCTAGGACTAGGTCCTACGAGCAGTACTTC. This chain joins TRBV29-1 and TRBJ2-7; 7 nucleotides match TRBD2. Germline V gene sequence: CDR1 SQVTM, CDR2 ANQGSEA. The CDR3 totals 12 residues. The junction had 4 bases not matched to a gene; V was cut back by 7 bases and J by 1 base.

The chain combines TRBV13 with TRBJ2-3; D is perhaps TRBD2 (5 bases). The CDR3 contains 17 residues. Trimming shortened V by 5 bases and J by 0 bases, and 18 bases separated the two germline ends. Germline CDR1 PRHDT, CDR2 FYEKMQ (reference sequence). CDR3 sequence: CASSNAGSWASTDTQYF. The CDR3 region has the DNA TGTGCCAGCAGCAACGCGGGTTCTTGGGCAAGCACAGATACGCAGTATTTT.

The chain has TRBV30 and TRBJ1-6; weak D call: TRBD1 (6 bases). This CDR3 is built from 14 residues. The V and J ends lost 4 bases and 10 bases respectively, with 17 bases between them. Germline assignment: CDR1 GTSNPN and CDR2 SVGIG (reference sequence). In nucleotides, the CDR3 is TGTGCCTGGAACCTACAGGGCCTGAAGTCACCCCTCCACTTT. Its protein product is CAWNLQGLKSPLHF.

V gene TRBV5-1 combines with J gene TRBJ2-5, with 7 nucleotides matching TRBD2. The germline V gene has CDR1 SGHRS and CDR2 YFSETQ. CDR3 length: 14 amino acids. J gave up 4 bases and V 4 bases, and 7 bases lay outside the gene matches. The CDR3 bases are TGCGCCAGCAGCAATACGGGAGGAGGAGAGACCCAGTACTTC. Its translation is CASSNTGGGETQYF.